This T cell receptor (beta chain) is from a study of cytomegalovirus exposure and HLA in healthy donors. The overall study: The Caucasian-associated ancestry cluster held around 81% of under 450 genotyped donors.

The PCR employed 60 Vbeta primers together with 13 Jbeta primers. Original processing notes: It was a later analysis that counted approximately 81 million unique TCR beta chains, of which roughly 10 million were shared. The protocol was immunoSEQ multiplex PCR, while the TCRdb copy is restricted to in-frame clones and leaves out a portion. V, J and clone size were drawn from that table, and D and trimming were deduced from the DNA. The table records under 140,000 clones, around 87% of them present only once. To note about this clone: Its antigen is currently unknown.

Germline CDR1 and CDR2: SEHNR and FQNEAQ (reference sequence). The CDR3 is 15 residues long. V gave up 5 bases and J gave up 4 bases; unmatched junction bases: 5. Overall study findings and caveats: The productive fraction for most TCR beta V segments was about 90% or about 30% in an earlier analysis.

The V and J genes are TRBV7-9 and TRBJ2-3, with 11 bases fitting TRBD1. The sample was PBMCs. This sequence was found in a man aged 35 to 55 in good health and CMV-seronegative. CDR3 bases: TGTGCCAGCAGCCTCGGGACAGGGGGTGCAGATACGCAGTATTTT. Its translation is CASSLGTGGADTQYF.